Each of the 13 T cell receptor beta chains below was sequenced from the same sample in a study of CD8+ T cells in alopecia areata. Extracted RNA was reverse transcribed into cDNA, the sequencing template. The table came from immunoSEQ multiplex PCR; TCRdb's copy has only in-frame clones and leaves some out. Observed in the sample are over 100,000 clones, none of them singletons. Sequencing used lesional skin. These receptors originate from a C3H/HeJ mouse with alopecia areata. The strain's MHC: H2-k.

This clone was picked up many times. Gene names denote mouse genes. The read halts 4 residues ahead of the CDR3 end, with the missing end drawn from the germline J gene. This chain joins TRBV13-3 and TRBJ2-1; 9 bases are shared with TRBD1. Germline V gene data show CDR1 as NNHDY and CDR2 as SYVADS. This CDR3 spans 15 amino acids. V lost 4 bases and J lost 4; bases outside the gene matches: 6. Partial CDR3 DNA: TGTGCCAGCAGTCCGACAGGGGGAGGGTATGCT. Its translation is CASSPTGGGYA. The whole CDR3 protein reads CASSPTGGGYAEQFF.

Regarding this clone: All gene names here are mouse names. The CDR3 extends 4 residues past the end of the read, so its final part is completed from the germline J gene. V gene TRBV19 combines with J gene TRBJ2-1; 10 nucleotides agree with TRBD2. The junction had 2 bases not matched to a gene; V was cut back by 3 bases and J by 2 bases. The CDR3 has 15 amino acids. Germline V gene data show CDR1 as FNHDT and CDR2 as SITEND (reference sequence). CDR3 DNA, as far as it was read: TGTGCCAGCAGTACTGGGGGGGCGCACTATGCT. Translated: CASSTGGAHYA. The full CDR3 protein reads CASSTGGAHYAEQFF.

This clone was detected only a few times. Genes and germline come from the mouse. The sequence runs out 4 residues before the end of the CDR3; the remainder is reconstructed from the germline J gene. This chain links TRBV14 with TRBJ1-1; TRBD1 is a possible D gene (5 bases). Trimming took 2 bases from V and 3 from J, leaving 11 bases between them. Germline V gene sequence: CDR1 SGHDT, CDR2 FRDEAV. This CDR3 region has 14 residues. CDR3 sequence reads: CASSLLGGDTEVFF. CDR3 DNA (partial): TGTGCCAGCAGTTTATTGGGGGGGGACACA. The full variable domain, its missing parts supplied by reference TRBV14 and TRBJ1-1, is EAGVTQSPRYAVLQEGQAVSFWCDPISGHDTLYWYQQPRDQGPQLLVYFRDEAVIDNSQLPSDRFSAVRPKGTNSTLKIQSAKQGDTATYLCASSLLGGDTEVFFGKGTRLTVV.

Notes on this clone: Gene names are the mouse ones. The CDR3 here is CTCSAQGLATEVFF. The DNA read from the CDR3 is TGCACCTGCAGTGCTCAGGGATTGGCCACA. The V call is TRBV1, the J call TRBJ1-1; a weak D match, TRBD1 (5 bases). Read sequence stops 4 residues before the CDR3 end, and the germline J gene provides the missing end. Trimming left V 3 bases short and J 4 bases short, with 12 bases between. From germline, CDR1 is NSQYPW and CDR2 LRSPGD (reference sequence). The CDR3 totals 14 residues. Using reference TRBV1 and TRBJ1-1 for the parts outside the CDR3, the full variable domain is VTLLEQNPRWRLVPRGQAVNLRCILKNSQYPWMSWYQQDLQKQLQWLFTLRSPGDKEVKSLPGADYLATRVTDTELRLQVANMSQGRTLYCTCSAQGLATEVFFGKGTRLTVV.

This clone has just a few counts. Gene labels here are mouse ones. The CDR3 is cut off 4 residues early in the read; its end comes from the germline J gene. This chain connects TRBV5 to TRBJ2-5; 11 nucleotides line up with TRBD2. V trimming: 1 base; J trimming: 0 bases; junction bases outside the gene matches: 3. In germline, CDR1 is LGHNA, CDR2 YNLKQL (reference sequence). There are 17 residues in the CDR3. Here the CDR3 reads CASSQADWGGNQDTQYF. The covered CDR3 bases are TGTGCCAGCAGCCAAGCAGACTGGGGGGGTAACCAAGAC.

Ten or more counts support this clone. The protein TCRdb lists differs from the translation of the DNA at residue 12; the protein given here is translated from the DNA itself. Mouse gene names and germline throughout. The covered CDR3 bases are TGCACCTGCAGCTCTCGGGACATTTCTGGAAATACG. This sequence encodes CTCSSRDISGNT. From start to end, the CDR3 is CTCSSRDISGNTLYF. The V and J genes are TRBV1 and TRBJ1-3, with D tentatively TRBD1 (6 bases). The observed sequence ends 3 residues before the CDR3 terminus, with the missing tail filled in from the germline J gene. V was pared by 6 bases and J by 0 bases, with 12 bases between. This CDR3 has 15 amino acids. Looked up from germline, CDR1 is NSQYPW and CDR2 is LRSPGD (reference sequence).

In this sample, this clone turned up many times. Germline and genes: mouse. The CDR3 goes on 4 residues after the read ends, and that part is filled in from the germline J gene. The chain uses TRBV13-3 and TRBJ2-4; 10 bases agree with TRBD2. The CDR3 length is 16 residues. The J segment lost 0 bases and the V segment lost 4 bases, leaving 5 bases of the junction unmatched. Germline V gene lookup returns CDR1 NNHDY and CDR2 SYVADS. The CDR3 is CASSSTGGKSQNTLYF. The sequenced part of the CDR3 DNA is TGTGCCAGCAGTTCGACTGGGGGGAAGAGTCAAAAC.

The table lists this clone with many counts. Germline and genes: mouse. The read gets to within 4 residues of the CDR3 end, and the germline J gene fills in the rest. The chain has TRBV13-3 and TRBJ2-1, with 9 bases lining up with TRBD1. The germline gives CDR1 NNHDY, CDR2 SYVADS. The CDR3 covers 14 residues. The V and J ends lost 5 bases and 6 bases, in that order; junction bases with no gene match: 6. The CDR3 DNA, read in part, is TGTGCCAGCAGCTCCGGGACAGGGCGTGCT. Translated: CASSSGTGRA. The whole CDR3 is CASSSGTGRAEQFF.

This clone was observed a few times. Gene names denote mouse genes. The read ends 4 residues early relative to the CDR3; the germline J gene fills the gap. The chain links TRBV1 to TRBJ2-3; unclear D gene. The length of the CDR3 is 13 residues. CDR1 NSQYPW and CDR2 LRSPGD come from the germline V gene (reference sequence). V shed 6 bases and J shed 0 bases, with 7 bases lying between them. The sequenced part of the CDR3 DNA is TGCACCTGCAGCGGTACAAGTGCAGAA. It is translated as CTCSGTSAE. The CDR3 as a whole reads CTCSGTSAETLYF.

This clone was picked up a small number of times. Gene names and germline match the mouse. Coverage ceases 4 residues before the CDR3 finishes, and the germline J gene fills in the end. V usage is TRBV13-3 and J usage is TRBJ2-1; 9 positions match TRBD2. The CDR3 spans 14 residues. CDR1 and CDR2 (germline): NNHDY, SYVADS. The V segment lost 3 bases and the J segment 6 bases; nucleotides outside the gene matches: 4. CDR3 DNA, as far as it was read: TGTGCCAGCAGTGCTCTGGGGGGGAGTGCT. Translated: CASSALGGSA. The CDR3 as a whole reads CASSALGGSAEQFF.

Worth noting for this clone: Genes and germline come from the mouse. The CDR3 loop is CTCSADQGWGSQNTLYF. The sequenced CDR3 bases are TGCACCTGCAGTGCAGATCAAGGCTGGGGAAGTCAAAAC. This rearrangement joins TRBV1 to TRBJ2-4, with a tentative D call TRBD2 (6 bases). The CDR3 end is not reached by the read, which stops 4 residues before it; the germline J gene fills it in. This CDR3 region has 17 residues. CDR1 NSQYPW and CDR2 LRSPGD come from the germline V gene (reference sequence). V was clipped by 0 bases and J by 0 bases, with 13 bases between them. The entire variable domain, with the rest obtained from reference TRBV1 and TRBJ2-4, is as follows: VTLLEQNPRWRLVPRGQAVNLRCILKNSQYPWMSWYQQDLQKQLQWLFTLRSPGDKEVKSLPGADYLATRVTDTELRLQVANMSQGRTLYCTCSADQGWGSQNTLYFGAGTRLSVL.

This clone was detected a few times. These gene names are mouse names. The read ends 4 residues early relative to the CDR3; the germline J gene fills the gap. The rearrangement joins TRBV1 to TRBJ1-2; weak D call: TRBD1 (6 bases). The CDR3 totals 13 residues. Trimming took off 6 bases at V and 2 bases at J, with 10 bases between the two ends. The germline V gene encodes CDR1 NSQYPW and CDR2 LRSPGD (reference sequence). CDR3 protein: CTCSSTGNSDYTF. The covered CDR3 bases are TGCACCTGCAGCTCAACAGGGAACTCC. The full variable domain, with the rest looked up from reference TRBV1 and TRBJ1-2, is VTLLEQNPRWRLVPRGQAVNLRCILKNSQYPWMSWYQQDLQKQLQWLFTLRSPGDKEVKSLPGADYLATRVTDTELRLQVANMSQGRTLYCTCSSTGNSDYTFGSGTRLLVI.

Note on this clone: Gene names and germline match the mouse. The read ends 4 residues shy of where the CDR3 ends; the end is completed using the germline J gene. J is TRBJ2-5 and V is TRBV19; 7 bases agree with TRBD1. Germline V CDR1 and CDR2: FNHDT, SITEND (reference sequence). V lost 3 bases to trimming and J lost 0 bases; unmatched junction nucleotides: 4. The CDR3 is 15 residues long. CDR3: CASSNPGGNQDTQYF. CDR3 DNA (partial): TGTGCCAGCAGTAACCCAGGGGGTAACCAAGAC.